This T cell receptor beta chain was profiled in a study of blood T cell repertoires in COVID-19. A few counts support this clone. The Seattle patients, enrolled during active infection, were followed longitudinally. V was pared by 3 bases and J by 7 bases, with 11 bases between. The CDR3 runs to 14 residues. CDR1 and CDR2 (germline): SGHKS, YYEKEE (reference sequence). Repertoires were generated with immunoSEQ multiplex PCR, while TCRdb's copy carries only in-frame clones and drops some. The sample lists fewer than 650,000 clones; approximately 91% were seen once. The rearrangement joins TRBV5-5 to TRBJ1-6; D may be TRBD1 (5 bases). The specimen sequenced was peripheral blood. The receptor was derived from a woman between 50 and 59 years old with COVID-19, enrolled during active disease. CDR3 in amino acids: CASSYGGENSPLHF. The DNA of the CDR3 is TGTGCCAGCAGCTACGGGGGGGAAAATTCACCCCTCCACTTT.